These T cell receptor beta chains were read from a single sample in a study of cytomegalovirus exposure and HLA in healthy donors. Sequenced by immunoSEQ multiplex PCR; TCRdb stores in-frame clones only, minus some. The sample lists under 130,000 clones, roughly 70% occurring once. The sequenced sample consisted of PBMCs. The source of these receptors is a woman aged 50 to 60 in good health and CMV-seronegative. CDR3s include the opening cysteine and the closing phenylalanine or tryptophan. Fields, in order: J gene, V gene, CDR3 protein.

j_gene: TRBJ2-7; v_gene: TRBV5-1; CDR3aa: CASSLGGTTSYEQYF
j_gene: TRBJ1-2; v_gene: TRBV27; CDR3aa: CASSFSFQDGYTF
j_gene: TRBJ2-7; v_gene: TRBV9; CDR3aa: CASSLGQTSREQYF
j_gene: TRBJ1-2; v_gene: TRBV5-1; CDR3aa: CASSPETGNYGYTF
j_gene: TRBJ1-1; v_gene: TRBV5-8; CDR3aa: CASSLATGVTEAFF
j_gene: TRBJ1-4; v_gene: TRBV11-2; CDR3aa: CASSLAGGASNEKLFF
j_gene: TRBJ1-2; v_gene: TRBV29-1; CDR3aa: CSVGGQNYGYTF
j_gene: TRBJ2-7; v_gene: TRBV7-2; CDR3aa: CASSRGGPYEQYF
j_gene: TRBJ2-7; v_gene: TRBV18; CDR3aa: CASSQRQISYEQYF
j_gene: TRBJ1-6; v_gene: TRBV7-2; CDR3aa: CASSLGGLLYNSPLHF
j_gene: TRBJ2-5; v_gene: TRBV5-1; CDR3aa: CASSSPGVGETQYF
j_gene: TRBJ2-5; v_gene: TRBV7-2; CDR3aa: CASSWTSGGSETQYF
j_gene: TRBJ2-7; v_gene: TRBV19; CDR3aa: CASSIGGQAAYEQYF
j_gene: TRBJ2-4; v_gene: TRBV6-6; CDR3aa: CASSYSIEDRKNIQYF
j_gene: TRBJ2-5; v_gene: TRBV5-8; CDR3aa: CASSLGQGIETQYF
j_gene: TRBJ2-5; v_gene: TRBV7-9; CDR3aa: CTSSRGGETQYF
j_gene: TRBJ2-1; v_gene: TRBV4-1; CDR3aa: CASSQDAGLAGVREQFF
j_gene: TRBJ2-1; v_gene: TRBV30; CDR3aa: CAWSVLAGIDNEQFF
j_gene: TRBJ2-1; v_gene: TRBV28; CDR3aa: CASAGTPSSYNEQFF
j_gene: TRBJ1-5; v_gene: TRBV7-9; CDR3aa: CSSSRQNQPQHF
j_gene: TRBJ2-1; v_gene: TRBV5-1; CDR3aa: CASSLEAVNNEQFF
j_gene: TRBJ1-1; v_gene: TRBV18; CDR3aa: CASSPAALDTEAFF
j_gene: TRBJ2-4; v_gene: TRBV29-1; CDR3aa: CSVEGVSDIQYF
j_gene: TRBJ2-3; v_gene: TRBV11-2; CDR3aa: CASRGLAGVDTQYF
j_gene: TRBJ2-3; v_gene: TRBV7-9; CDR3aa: CASSSSGGFPDTQYF
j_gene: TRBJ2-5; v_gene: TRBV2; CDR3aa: CASTPGQGQETQYF
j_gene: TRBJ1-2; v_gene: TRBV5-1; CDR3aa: CASSWSQGAVNYGYTF
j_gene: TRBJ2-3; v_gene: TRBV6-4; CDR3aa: CASSDLGTSGGDTQYF
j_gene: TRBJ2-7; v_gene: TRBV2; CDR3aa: CASSLASTSYEQYF
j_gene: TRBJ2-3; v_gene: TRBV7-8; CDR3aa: CASSLAGQGPDTQYF
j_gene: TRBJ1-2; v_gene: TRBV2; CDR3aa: CASSEAGGRRGETDYGYTF
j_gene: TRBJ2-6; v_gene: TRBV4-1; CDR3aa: CASSHDSSGANVLTF
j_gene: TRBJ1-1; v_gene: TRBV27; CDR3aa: CASSLGTVNTEAFF